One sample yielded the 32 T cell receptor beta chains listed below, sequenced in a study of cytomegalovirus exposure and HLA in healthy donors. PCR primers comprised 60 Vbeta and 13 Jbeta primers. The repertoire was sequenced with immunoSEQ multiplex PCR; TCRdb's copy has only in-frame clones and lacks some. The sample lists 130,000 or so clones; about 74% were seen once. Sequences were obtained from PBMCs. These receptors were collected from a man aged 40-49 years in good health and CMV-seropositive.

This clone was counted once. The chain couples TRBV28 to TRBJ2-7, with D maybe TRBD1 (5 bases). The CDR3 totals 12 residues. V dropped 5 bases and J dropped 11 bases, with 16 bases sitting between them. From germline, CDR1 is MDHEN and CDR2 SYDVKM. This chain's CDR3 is CASSPNQGVKYF. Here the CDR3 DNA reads TGTGCCAGCAGTCCAAATCAAGGGGTGAAGTACTTC. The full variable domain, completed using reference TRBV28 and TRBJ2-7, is DVKVTQSSRYLVKRTGEKVFLECVQDMDHENMFWYRQDPGLGLRLIYFSYDVKMKEKGDIPEGYSVSREKKERFSLILESASTNQTSMYLCASSPNQGVKYFGPGTRLTVT.

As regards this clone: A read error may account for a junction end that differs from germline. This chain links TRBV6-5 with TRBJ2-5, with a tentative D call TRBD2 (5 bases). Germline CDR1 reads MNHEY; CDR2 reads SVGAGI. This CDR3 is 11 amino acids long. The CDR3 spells CVSRRQETQYF. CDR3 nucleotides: TGTGTCAGCAGGAGGCAAGAGACCCAGTACTTC.

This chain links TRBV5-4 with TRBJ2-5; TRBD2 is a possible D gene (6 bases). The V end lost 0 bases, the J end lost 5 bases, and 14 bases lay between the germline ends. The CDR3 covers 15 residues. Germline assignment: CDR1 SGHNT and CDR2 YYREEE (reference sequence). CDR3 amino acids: CASSLDRPGRETQYF. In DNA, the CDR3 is TGTGCCAGCAGCTTGGATCGGCCGGGGAGGGAGACCCAGTACTTC. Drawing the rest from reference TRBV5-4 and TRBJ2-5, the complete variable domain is ETGVTQSPTHLIKTRGQQVTLRCSSQSGHNTVSWYQQALGQGPQFIFQYYREEENGRGNFPPRFSGLQFPNYSSELNVNALELDDSALYLCASSLDRPGRETQYFGPGTRLLVL.

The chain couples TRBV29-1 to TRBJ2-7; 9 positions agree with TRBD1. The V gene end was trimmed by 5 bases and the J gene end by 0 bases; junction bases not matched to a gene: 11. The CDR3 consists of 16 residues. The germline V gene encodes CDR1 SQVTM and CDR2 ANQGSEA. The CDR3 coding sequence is TGCAGCGTTTCTGGTACGACGGACAGGGGCTCCTACGAGCAGTACTTC. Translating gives CSVSGTTDRGSYEQYF.

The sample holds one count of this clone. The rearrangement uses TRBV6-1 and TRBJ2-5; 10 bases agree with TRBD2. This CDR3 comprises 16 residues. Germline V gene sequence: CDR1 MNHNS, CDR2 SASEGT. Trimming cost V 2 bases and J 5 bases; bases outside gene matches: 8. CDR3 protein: CASSEYSGGAGETQYF. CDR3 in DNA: TGTGCCAGCAGTGAATACAGCGGGGGGGCCGGGGAGACCCAGTACTTC.

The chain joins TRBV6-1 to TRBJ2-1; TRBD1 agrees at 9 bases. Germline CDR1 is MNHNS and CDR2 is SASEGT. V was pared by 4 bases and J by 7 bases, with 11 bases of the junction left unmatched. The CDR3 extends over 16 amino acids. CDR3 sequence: CASSVSGTGWLNEQFF. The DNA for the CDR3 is TGTGCCAGCAGTGTCTCGGGGACAGGGTGGTTAAATGAGCAGTTCTTC.

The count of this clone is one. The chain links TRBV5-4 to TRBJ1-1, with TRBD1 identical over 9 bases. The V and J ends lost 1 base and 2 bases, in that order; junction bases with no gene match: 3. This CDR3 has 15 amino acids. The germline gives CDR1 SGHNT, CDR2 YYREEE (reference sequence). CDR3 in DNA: TGTGCCAGCAGCTTGCCGGGACAGGGAAACACTGAAGCTTTCTTT. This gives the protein CASSLPGQGNTEAFF.

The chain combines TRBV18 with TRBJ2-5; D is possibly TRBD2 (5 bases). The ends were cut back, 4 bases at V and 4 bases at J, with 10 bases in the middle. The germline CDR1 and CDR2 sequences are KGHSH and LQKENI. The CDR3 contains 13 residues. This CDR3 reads CASSQEEGETQYF. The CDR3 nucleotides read TGTGCCAGCTCACAGGAAGAGGGAGAGACCCAGTACTTC.

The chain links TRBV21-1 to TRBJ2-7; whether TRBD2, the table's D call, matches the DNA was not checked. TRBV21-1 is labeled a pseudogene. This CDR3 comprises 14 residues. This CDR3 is CAGRGDRHSYEQYF. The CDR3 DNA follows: TGTGCCGGGAGGGGCGACAGGCACTCCTACGAGCAGTACTTC.

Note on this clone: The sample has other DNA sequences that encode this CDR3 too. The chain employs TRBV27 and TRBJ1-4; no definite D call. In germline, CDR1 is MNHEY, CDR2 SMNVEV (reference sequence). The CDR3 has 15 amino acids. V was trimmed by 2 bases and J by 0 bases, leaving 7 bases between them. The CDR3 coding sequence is TGTGCCAGCAGTTTACTTGGAGCAACTAATGAAAAACTGTTTTTT. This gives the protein CASSLLGATNEKLFF.

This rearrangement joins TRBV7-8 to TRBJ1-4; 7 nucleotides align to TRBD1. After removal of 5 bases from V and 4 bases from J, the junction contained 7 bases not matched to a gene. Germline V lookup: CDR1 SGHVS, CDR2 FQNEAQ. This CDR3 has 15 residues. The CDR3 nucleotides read TGTGCCAGCAGCCCGTACAGGGGCAATAATGAAAAACTGTTTTTT. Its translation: CASSPYRGNNEKLFF. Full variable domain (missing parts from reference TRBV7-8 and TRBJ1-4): GAGVSQSPRYKVAKRGQDVALRCDPISGHVSLFWYQQALGQGPEFLTYFQNEAQLDKSGLPSDRFFAERPEGSVSTLKIQRTQQEDSAVYLCASSPYRGNNEKLFFGSGTQLSVL.

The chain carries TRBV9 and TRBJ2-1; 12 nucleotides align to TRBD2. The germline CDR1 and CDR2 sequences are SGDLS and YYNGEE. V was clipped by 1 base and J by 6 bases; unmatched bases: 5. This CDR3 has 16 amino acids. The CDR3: CASSVSALAGGNEQFF. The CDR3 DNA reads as TGTGCCAGCAGCGTATCGGCACTAGCGGGGGGCAATGAGCAGTTCTTC.

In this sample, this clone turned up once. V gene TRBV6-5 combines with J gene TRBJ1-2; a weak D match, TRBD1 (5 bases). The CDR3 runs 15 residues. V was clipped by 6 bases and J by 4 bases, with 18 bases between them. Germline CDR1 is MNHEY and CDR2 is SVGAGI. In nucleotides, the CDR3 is TGTGCCAGCAGCCCCCTCCGCAGGGCTTCCTATGGCTACACCTTC. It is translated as CASSPLRRASYGYTF.

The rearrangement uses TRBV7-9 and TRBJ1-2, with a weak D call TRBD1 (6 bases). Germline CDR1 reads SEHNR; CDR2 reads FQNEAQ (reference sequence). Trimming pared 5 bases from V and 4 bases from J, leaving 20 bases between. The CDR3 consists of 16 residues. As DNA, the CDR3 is TGTGCCAGCAGCCCCCTCGGGGGGGCCGCGGTCTATGGCTACACCTTC. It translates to CASSPLGGAAVYGYTF.

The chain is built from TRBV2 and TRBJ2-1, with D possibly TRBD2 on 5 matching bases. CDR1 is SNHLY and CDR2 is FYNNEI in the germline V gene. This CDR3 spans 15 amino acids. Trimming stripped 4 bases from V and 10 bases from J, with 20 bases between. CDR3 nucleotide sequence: TGTGCCAGCAGTGGGACTGCCGGTGGGCTATGGGAGCAGTTCTTC. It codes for CASSGTAGGLWEQFF.

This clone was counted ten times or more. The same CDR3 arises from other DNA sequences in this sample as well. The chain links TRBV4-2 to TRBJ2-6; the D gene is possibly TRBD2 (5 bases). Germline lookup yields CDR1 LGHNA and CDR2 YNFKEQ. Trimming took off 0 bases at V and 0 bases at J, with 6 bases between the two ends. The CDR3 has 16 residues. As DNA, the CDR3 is TGTGCCAGCAGCCAAGATCGGGGCTCTGGGGCCAACGTCCTGACTTTC. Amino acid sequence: CASSQDRGSGANVLTF.

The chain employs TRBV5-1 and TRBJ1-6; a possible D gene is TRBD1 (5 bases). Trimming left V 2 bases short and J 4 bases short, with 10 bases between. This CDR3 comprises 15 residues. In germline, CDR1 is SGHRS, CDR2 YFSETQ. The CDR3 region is CASSLNGGYNSPLHF. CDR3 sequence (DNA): TGCGCCAGCAGCTTAAACGGGGGATATAATTCACCCCTCCACTTT.

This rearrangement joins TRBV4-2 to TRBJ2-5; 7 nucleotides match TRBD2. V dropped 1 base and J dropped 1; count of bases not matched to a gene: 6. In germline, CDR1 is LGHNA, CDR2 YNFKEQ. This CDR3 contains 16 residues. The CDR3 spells CASSQAHAGVQETQYF. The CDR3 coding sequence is TGTGCCAGCAGCCAAGCTCACGCGGGAGTCCAAGAGACCCAGTACTTC.

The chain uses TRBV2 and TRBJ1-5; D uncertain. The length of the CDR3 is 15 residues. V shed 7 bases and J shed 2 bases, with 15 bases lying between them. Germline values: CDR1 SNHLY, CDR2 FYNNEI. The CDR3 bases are TGTGCCAGCACTGCCGAGGGTGTCGGCAATCAGCCCCAGCATTTT. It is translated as CASTAEGVGNQPQHF.

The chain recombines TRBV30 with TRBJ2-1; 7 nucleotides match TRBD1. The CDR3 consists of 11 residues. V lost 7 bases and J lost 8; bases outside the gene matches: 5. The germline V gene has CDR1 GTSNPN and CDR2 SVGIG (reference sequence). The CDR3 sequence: CAFDREHEQFF. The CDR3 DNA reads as TGTGCCTTTGACAGGGAACATGAGCAGTTCTTC.

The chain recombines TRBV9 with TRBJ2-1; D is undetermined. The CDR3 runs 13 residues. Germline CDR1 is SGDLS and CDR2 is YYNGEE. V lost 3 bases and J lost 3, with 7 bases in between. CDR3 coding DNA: TGTGCCAGCAGCGCCCAGGTCTACAATGAGCAGTTCTTC. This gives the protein CASSAQVYNEQFF.

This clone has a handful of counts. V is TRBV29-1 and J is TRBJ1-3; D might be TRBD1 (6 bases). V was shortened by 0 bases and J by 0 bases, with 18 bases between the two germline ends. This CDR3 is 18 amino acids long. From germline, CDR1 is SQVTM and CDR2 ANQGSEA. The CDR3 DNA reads TGCAGCGTTGAAGATCTTTTGGGGGACACTAACTCTGGAAACACCATATATTTT. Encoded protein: CSVEDLLGDTNSGNTIYF.

The CDR3 loop is CASSPTRRSAKNIQYF. Here the CDR3 DNA reads TGTGCCAGCAGCCCTACTAGGAGGTCGGCCAAAAACATTCAGTACTTC. The genes are TRBV7-3 and TRBJ2-4; TRBD2 is a possible D gene (5 bases). V gave up 5 bases and J gave up 1 base, with 15 bases separating them. The germline V gene has CDR1 SGHTA and CDR2 FQGTGA. The CDR3 consists of 16 residues.

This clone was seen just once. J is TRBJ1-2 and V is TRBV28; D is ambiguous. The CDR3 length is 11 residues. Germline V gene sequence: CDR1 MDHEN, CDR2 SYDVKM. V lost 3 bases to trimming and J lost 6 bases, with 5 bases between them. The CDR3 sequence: CASSFGNGYTF. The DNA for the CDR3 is TGTGCCAGCAGTTTCGGGAATGGCTACACCTTC.

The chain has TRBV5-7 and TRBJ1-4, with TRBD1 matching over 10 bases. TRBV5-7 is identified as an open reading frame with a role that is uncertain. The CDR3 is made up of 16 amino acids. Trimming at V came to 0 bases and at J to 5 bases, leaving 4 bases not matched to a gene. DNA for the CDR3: TGTGCCAGCAGCTTGGGCCCGGGACAGGGGAATGAAAAACTGTTTTTT. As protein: CASSLGPGQGNEKLFF.

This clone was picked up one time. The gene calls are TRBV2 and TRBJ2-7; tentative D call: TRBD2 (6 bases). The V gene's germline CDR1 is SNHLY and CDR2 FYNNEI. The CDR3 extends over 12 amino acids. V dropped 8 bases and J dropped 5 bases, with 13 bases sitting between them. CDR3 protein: CASGDWKNEQYF. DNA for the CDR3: TGTGCCAGCGGGGACTGGAAAAACGAGCAGTACTTC.

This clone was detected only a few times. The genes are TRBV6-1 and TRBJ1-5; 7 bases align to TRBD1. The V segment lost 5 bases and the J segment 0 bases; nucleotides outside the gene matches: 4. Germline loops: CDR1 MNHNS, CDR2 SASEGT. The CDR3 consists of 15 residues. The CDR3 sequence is CASSLTGDSNQPQHF. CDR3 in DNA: TGTGCCAGCAGTCTAACAGGGGATAGCAATCAGCCCCAGCATTTT.

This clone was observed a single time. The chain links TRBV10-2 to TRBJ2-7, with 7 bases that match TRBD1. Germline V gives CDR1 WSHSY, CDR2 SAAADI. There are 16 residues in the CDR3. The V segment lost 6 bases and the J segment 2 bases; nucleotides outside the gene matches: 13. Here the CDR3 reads CASSPLKGQRPYEQYF. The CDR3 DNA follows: TGCGCCAGCAGCCCGCTGAAGGGACAGCGGCCCTACGAGCAGTACTTC.

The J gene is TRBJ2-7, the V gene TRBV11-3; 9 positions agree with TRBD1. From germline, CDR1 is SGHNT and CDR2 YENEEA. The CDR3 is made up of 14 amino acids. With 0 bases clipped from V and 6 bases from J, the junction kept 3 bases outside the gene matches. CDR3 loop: CASSLEGTGSEQYF. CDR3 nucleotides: TGTGCCAGCAGCTTAGAGGGGACAGGGAGCGAGCAGTACTTC.

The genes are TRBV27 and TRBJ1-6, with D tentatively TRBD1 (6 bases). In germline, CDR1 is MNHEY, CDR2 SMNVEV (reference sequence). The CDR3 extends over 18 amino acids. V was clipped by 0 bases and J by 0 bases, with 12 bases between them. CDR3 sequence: CASSLSIYRDSYNSPLHF. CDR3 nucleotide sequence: TGTGCCAGCAGTTTATCAATTTACAGGGACTCCTATAATTCACCCCTCCACTTT.

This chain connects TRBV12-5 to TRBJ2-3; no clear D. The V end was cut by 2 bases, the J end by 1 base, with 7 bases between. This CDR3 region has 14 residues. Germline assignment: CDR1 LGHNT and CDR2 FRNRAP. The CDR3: CASGLSFGTDTQYF. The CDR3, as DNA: TGTGCTAGTGGTTTGTCTTTCGGCACAGATACGCAGTATTTT.

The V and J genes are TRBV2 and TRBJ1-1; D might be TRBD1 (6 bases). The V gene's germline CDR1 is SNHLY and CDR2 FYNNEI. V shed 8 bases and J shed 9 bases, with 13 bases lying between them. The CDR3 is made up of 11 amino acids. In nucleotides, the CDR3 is TGTGCCAGCGGGGGACAAACCCAAGCTTTCTTT. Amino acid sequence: CASGGQTQAFF.